The sequence of this T cell receptor (beta chain) was determined in a study of Tregs in tolerant kidney transplant recipients. Study-wide results and limits: The most relevant donor-specific Treg TCRbeta repertoire apparently came from expansion with activated donor B cells. Few patients were studied, so findings need validation in larger groups. Donor-specific Treg expansion exceeded global Treg expansion in tolerant patients, suggesting antigen drive.

The table came from immunoSEQ multiplex PCR; TCRdb's copy has only in-frame clones and leaves some out. The data show more than 90,000 clones, 80% to 95% seen once. On this clone itself: Its specificity is unknown.

The V gene's germline CDR1 is GTSNPN and CDR2 SVGIG (reference sequence). This CDR3 has 15 residues. The J segment lost 6 bases and the V segment lost 5 bases, leaving 11 bases of the junction unmatched. The nonmyeloablative bone marrow transplants came from related graft donors, with transient mixed chimerism. Unstimulated Tregs (CD4+CD25+CD127-) and CD4+CD25- non-Tregs were sorted from PBMCs. The material sequenced was CD4+ T cells from blood (PBMCs), taken 12 months after the transplant. The clonotype comes from a human patient who received a combined kidney and bone marrow transplant. These T cells may partly come from the graft donor. The chain recombines TRBV30 with TRBJ2-7; TRBD1 matches 12 bases. The CDR3 DNA is TGTGCCTGGGGGTCCCCCGGGACAGGGGGCGGCGAGCAGTACTTC. It codes for CAWGSPGTGGGEQYF. The variable domain in full, with the rest retrieved from reference TRBV30 and TRBJ2-7, is SQTIHQWPATLVQPVGSPLSLECTVEGTSNPNLYWYRQAAGRGLQLLFYSVGIGQISSEVPQNLSASRPQDRQFILSSKKLLLSDSGFYLCAWGSPGTGGGEQYFGPGTRLTVT.